Listed here is a single T cell receptor (beta chain). Its antigen has not been determined. This entry comes from a study of T cells expressing NK-cell markers (dated by TCRdb to the early 2020s). For the wider study: In sorted CD3+CD56+NKG2C+, CD3+CD56+NKG2C- and CD3+CD56-NKG2C+ T-cell subsets from several donors, TCR beta-chain repertoires were profiled. Sequencing of the libraries produced 2 x 150 bp reads on Illumina HiSeq 2000/2500, MiSeq or NextSeq. Most of the eight sequenced donors were HCMV-seropositive and one was HCMV-seronegative. All eight donors whose samples were sequenced were randomly selected healthy volunteers, three of them men and five women.

From the cysteine up to the phenylalanine, the CDR3 has a length of 13 residues. No DNA was logged. The germline V gene (reference sequence) supplies CDR1 SGHAT and CDR2 FQDESV. The data were produced on an Illumina HiSeq 2000. TCR beta cDNA libraries were prepared using 5'RACE template switching, which introduced a universal primer site and unique molecular identifiers. Priming for cDNA synthesis came from the TCR beta constant segment, and two successive PCR amplification steps followed. Concerning the study's data processing: MIGEC was used to demultiplex reads and group the reads by UMI, and MiTCR was used to assemble and quantify clonotypes. To exclude erroneous sequences, only TCR cDNA sequences supported by at least two reads were retained. The tcR package was used for downstream repertoire analysis, and clonotypes were matched between fractions using CDR3 nucleotide sequence together with V segment. VDJmatch was used to annotate antigen specificity against VDJdb, with one amino acid substitution allowed in CDR3. Through TCRdb reprocessing, the reads give one entry per CDR3 protein sequence; DNA is omitted. The V and J calls shown here were made by TCRdb, not taken from the authors' results. The sample table includes 300,000 to 500,000 distinct CDR3 sequences. The ten largest clones add up to roughly 10% of the sample.

HCMV-specific IgG was detected in serum with a commercial ELISA kit to determine HCMV serostatus. Peripheral blood mononuclear cells were isolated from blood by Ficoll density gradient centrifugation. What the work shows at the level of the full study, not this receptor alone: In roughly six donors, the dominant CD3+CD56+NKG2C+ clonotypes ranked among the top 10 CD8+ clonotypes, making up 1.0-7.0% of CD8+ T cells. It remained unclear whether the expanded NKG2C-expressing T cell clones were specific for HCMV antigens. Those dominant clonotypes were again the most abundant among CD3+CD56-NKG2C+ cells in a handful of donors, at roughly 25-60.1%.

This TCR was sampled from a woman aged 50 to 65 in good health. Donor details come from another sample of the same person, matched by shared clones. The sequence is built from TRBV11-1 and TRBJ2-5; the D gene TCRdb calls, TRBD1, cannot be checked with no DNA. The sample was blood T cells: a sorted CD56 or NKG2C T cell subset, CD4+ or CD8+ T cells, or bulk PBMC T cells (not recorded which). The CDR3 reads CASSLFEGETQYF.